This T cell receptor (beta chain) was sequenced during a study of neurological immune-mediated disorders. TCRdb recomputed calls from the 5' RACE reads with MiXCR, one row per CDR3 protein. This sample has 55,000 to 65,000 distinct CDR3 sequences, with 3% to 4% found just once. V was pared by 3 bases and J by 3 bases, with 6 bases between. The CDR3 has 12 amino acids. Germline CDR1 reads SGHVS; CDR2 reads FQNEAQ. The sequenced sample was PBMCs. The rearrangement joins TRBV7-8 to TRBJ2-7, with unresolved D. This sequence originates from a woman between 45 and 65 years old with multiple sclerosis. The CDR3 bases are TGTGCCAGCAGCTTCAACAGCTACGAGCAGTACTTC. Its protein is CASSFNSYEQYF.